This section outlines one T cell receptor (beta chain) sequence together with its context. Profiling relied on immunoSEQ multiplex PCR, and the TCRdb table lists in-frame clones only, not all of them. This table has a few million clones, over 85% appearing once. This entry belongs to a study of shared clonotypes between healthy human individuals. The CDR3 loop spans 13 amino acids. Deletions cut 6 bases from V and 1 base from J, with 9 bases between. CDR1 MNHNS and CDR2 SASEGT come from the germline V gene. Naivety among CD8 cells was defined by CD45RO negativity and positive CCR7 selection, thereby excluding terminally differentiated effector memory CD45RA+ cells. Free of recent acute infections or vaccinations, the donors were healthy HIV-negative adults.

Material: naive CD8+ T cells from PBMCs. This clonotype originated in a man aged 18-30 years in good health. Some clones in this sample may be carry-over from other donors' samples. The V call is TRBV6-1, the J call TRBJ1-1; D perhaps matches TRBD1 (5 bases). The CDR3 reads CASSGGTNTEAFF. As DNA, the CDR3 is TGTGCCAGCAGCGGGGGTACGAACACTGAAGCTTTCTTT.